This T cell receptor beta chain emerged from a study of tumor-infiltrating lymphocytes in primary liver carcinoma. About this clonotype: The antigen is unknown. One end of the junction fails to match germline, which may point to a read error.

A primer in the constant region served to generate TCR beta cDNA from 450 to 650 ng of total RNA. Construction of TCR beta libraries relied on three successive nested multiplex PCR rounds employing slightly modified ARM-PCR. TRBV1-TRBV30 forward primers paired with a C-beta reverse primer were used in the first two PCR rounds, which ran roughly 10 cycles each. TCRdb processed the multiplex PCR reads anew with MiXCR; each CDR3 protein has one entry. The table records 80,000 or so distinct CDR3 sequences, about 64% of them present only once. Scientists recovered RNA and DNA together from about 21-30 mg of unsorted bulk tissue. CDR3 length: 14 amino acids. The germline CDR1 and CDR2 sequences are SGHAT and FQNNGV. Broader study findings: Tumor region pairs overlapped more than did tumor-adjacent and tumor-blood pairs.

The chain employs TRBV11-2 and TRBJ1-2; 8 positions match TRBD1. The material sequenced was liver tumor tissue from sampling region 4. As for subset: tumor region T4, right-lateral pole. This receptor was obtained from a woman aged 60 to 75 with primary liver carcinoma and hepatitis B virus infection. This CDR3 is CGSSLIGQGYDYTF. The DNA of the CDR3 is TGTGGCAGCAGCTTAATCGGACAGGGCTATGACTACACTTTC.